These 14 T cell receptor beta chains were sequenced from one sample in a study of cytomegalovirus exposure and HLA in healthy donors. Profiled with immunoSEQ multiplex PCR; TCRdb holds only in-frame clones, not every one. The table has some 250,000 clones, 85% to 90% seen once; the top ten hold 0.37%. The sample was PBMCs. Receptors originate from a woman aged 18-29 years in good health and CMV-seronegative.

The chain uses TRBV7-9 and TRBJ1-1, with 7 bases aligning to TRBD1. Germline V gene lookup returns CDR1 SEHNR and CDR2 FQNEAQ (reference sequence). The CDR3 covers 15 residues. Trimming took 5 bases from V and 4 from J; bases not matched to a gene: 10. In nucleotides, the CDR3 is TGTGCCAGCAGCCCCCGAGGACAGGAGCGCACTGAAGCTTTCTTT. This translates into CASSPRGQERTEAFF. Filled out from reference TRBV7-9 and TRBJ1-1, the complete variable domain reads DTGVSQNPRHKITKRGQNVTFRCDPISEHNRLYWYRQTLGQGPEFLTYFQNEAQLEKSRLLSDRFSAERPKGSFSTLEIQRTEQGDSAMYLCASSPRGQERTEAFFGQGTRLTVV.

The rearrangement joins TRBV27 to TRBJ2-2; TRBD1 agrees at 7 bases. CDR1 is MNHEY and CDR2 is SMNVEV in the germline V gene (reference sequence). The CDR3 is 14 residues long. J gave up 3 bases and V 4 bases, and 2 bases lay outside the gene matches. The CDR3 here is CASSSQGDTGELFF. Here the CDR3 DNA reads TGTGCCAGCAGTTCGCAGGGGGACACCGGGGAGCTGTTTTTT.

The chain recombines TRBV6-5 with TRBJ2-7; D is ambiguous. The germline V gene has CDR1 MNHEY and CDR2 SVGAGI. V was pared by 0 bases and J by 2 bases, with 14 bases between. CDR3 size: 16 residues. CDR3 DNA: TGTGCCAGCAGTTACTCGATTGGGCAGGCAACCTACGAGCAGTACTTC. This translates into CASSYSIGQATYEQYF.

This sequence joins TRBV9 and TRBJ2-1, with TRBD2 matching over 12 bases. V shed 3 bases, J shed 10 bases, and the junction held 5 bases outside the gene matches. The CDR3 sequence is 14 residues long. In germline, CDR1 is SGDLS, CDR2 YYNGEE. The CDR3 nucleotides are TGTGCCAGCAGCGAACTAGCGGGGGGAGGCGAGCAGTTCTTC. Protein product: CASSELAGGGEQFF.

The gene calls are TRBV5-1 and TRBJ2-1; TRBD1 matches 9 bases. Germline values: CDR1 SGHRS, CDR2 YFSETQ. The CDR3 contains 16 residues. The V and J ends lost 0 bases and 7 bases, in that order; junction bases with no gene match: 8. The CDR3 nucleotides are TGCGCCAGCAGCTTGGCCCAAAGCGGGACAGGGAATGAGCAGTTCTTC. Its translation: CASSLAQSGTGNEQFF.

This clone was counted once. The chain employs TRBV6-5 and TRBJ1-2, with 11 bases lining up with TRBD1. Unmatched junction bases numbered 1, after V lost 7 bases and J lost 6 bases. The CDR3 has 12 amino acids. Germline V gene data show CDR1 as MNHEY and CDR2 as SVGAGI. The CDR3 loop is CASTDRGHGYTF. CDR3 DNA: TGTGCCAGCACGGACAGGGGGCATGGCTACACCTTC.

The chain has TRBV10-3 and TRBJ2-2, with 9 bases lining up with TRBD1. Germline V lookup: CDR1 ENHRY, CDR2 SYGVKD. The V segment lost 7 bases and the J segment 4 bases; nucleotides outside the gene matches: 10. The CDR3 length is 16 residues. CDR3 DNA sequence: TGTGCCATCACCGGACTACCGGGACAGGGCACCGGGGAGCTGTTTTTT. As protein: CAITGLPGQGTGELFF.

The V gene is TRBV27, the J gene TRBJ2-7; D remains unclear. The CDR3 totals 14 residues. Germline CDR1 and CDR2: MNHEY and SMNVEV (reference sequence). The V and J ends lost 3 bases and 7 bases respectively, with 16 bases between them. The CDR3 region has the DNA TGTGCCAGCAGTTTTATATTGGCCCCGGGTGAGCAGTACTTC. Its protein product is CASSFILAPGEQYF.

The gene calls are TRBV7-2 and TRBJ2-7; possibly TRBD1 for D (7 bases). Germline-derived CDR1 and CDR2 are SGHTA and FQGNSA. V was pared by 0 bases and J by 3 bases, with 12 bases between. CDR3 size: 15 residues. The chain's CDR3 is CASSLAEGAGYEQYF. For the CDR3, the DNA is TGTGCCAGCAGCTTAGCGGAGGGGGCGGGCTACGAGCAGTACTTC. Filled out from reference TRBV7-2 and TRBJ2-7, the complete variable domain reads GAGVSQSPSNKVTEKGKDVELRCDPISGHTALYWYRQSLGQGLEFLIYFQGNSAPDKSGLPSDRFSAERTGGSVSTLTIQRTQQEDSAVYLCASSLAEGAGYEQYFGPGTRLTVT.

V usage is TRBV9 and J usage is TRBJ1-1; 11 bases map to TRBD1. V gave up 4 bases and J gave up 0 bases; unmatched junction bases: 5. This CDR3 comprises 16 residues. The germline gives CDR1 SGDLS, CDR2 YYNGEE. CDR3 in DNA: TGTGCCAGCAGCCCCCGGACAGGGGGCGTGAACACTGAAGCTTTCTTT. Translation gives CASSPRTGGVNTEAFF.

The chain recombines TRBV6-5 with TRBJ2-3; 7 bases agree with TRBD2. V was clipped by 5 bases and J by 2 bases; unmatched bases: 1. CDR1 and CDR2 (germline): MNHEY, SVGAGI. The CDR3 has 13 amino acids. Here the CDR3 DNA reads TGTGCCAGCAGTACTAGCGACACAGATACGCAGTATTTT. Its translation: CASSTSDTDTQYF.

CDR3 residues: CASSTRVNGSPLHF. CDR3 DNA sequence: TGTGCCAGTAGTACCAGGGTTAATGGATCACCCCTCCACTTT. This chain links TRBV19 with TRBJ1-6; a possible D gene is TRBD1 (5 bases). The CDR3 length is 14 residues. Between the trimmed V and J ends, which lost 4 bases and 10 bases, there was a span of 14 bases. Looked up from germline, CDR1 is LNHDA and CDR2 is SQIVND (reference sequence).

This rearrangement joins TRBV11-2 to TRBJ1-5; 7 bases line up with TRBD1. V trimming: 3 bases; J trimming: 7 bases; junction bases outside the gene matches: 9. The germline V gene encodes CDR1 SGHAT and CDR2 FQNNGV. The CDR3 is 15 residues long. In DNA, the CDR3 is TGTGCCAGCAGCTTTTCGCAGGGGGTAGGGCAGCCCCAGCATTTT. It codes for CASSFSQGVGQPQHF.

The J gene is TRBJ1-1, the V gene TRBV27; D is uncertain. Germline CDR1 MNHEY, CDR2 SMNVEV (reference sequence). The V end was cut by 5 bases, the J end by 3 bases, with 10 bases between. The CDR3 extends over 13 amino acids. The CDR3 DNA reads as TGTGCCAGCAGTCTACAAGAGGACACTGAAGCTTTCTTT. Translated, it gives CASSLQEDTEAFF.